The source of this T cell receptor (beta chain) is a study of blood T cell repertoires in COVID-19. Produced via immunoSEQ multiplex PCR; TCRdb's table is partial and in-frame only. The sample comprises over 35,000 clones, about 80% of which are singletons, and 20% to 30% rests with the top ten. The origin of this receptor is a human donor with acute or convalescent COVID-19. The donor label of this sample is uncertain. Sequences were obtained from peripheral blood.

Here the CDR3 DNA reads TGTGCCAGCAGTTACCGGCACGGGGAGCTCCAAGAGACCCAGTACTTC. It specifies CASSYRHGELQETQYF. V is TRBV6-2 or TRBV6-3 and J is TRBJ2-5; D perhaps matches TRBD2 (5 bases). Per the germline V gene, CDR1 is MNHEY and CDR2 is SVGEGT. The V end lost 2 bases, the J end lost 1 base, and 14 bases lay between the germline ends. The CDR3 contains 16 residues.